This T cell receptor (beta chain) was sequenced in a study of blood T cell repertoires in COVID-19. Background on the study: Samples came from the United States, Italy and Spain, spanning acute and convalescent COVID-19.

The J segment lost 5 bases and the V segment lost 6 bases, leaving 12 bases of the junction unmatched. The CDR3 extends over 16 amino acids. The germline gives CDR1 LNHDA, CDR2 SQIVND (reference sequence). Study processing details: Nucleated cell counts were estimated from reference gene primer amplification. Libraries were prepared by immunoSEQ multiplex PCR; TCRdb keeps only in-frame clonotypes and omits some of them. V and J calls and clone size are copied from that table; D and trimming were computed from the DNA. In the table there are around 110,000 clones, approximately 80% of which are singletons.

Input material: peripheral blood. The receptor comes from a man aged 80 or over with COVID-19, enrolled during active disease. The gene calls are TRBV19 and TRBJ2-7; 11 bases match TRBD2. CDR3 region: CASSNPKLAGDHEQYF. The CDR3, as DNA: TGTGCCAGTAGCAACCCCAAACTAGCGGGAGACCACGAGCAGTACTTC.